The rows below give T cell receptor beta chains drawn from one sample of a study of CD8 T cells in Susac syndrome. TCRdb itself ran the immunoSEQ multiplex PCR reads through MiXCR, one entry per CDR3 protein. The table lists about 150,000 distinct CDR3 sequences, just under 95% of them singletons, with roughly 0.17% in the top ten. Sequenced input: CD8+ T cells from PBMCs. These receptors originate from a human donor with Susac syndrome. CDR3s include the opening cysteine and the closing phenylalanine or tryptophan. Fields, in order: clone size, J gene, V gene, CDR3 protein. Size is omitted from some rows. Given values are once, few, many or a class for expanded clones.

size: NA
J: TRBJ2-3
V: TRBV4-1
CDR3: CASSQDQGTFTDTQYF

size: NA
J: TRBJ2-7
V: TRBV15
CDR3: CATSRDPPGQTSYEQYF

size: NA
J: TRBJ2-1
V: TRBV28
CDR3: CASEGNNEQFF

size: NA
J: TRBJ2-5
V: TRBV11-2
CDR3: CASSLRLAEQETQYF

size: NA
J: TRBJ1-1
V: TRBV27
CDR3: CASSLYGENTEAFF

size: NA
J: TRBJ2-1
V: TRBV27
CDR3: CASRLSGVYNEQFF

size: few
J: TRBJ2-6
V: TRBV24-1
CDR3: CATSDLRSSGANVLTF

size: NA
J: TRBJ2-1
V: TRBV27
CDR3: CATKSGTSYNEQFF

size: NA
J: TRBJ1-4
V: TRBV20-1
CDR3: CSARVTQGAGNEKLFF

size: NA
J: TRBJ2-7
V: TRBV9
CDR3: CASSVASVSYEQYF

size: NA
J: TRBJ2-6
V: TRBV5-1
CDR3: CASSRPGTASSGANVLTF

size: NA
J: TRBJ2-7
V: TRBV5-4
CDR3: CASSSMGQGADEQYF

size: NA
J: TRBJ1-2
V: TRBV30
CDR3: CAWTFGQGYGYTF

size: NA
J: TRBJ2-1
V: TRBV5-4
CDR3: CASSFNDRTYNEQFF

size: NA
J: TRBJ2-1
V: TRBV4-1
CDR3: CASSQLSGELLDEQFF

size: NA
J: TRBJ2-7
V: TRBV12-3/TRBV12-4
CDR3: CASSSGDGPYEQYF

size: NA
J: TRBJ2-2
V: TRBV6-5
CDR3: CASSYWEGGTGELFF

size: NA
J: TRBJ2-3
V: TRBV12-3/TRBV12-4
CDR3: CASTTPPHAWDSPPDTQYF

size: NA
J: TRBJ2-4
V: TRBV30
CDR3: CAWSLRWGQGKRPSAKNIQYF

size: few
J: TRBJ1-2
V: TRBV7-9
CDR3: CASSDDRGYGYTF

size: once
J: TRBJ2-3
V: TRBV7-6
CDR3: CASRVGLAAFSTDTQYF

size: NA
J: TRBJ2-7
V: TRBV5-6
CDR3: CASSKPGTSGYEQYF

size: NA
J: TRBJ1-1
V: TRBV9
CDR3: CASSVVRGGTGTNTEAFF

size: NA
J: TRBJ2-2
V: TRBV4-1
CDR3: CASSQGPGGLFF

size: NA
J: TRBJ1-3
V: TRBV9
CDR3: CASSERRDAGSGNTIYF

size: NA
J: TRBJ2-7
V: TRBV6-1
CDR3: CASSESWGYEQYF

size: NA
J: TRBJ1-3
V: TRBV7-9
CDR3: CASSISSTGDNSGNTIYF

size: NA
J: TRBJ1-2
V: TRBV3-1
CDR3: CASSQGVAGYTF

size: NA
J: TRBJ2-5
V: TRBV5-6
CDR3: CASSDVGRETQYF

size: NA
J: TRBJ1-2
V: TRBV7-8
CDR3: CASSLDDLGYTF

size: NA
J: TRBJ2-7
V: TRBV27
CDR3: CASGLGGGGEQYF

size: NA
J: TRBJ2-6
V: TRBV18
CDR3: CASSLSQGAGPSGANVLTF

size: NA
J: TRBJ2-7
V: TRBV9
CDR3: CASSAGSEGEQYF

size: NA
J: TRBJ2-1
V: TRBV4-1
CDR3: CASSQETEQFF

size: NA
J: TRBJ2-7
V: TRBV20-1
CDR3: CSANRGDYEQYF

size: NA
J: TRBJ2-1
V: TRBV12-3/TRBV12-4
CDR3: CASYHMGGRNIDNEQFF

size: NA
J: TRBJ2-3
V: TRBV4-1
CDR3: CASSRETDTQYF

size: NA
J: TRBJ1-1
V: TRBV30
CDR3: CACSAGTGDTEAFF

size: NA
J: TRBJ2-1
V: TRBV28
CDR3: CASSLWTSGTGNEQFF

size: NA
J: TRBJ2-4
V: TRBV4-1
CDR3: CASSQERRLNIQYF

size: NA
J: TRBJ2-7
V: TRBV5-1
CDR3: CASSSGSSEQYF

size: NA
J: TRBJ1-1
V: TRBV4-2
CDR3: CASRPGQPNTEAFF

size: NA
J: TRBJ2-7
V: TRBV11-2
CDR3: CASSPQGAEQYF

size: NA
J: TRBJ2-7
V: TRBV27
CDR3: CASSSGRAYEQYF

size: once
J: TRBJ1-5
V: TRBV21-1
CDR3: CASSNGGAKHQPQHF

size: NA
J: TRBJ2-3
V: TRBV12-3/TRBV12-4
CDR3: CASSLMASGTDTQYF

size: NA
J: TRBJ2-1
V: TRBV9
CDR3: CASSPQMTSGGYNEQFF

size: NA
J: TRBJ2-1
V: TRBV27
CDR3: CASSFTSSEEEQFF

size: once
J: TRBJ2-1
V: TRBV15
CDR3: CATSRGGDYNEQFF

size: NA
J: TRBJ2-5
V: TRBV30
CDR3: CAWSVWRGQQETQYF

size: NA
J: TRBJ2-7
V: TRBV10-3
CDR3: CAISCSGRAYEQYF

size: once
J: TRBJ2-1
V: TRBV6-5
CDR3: CASSYSGIAGVRNEQFF

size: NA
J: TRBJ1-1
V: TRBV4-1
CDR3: CASSQNRGTEAFF

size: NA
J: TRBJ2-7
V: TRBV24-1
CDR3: CATSDANVSEQYF

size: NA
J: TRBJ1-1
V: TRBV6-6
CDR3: CASSYSFSGDTEAFF